The 14 T cell receptor beta chains given below trace back to one sample, sequenced in a study of vaccination and CD4 T cells after COVID-19. Once obtained from cultured CD4+ T cells, the DNA was sequenced using the Oncomine TCR Beta short-read assay. TCRdb reanalysed the PCR reads using MiXCR and keeps one entry per CDR3 protein. The data hold 13,000 to 15,000 distinct CDR3 sequences, with around 26% observed a single time. Described treatment: approximately nine-day PBMC culture with coronavirus spike peptide pools or control peptides (ViraFEST assay). For these TCRs, the target antigens are not known. Specimen: CD4+ T cells from blood, cultured in vitro. These receptors all come from a human donor who had recovered from COVID-19.

This clonotype was seen only a few times. The chain uses TRBV5-1 and TRBJ2-2, with D perhaps matching TRBD2 (7 bases). The CDR3 has 16 residues. Trimming took 3 bases from V and 2 from J, leaving 14 bases between them. Germline CDR1 reads SGHRS; CDR2 reads YFSETQ. The CDR3 DNA reads as TGCGCCAGCAGCTCAGGCGGGGGCGTTAACACCGGGGAGCTGTTTTTT. Protein product: CASSSGGGVNTGELFF.

This clonotype was detected only a few times. V usage is TRBV19 and J usage is TRBJ1-5, with TRBD1 as a possible D gene (6 bases). The V end was cut by 6 bases, the J end by 3 bases, with 12 bases between. CDR1 and CDR2 (germline): LNHDA, SQIVND (reference sequence). This CDR3 contains 14 residues. CDR3 amino acids: CASSSGQSNQPQHF. The DNA of the CDR3 is TGTGCCAGTAGCTCCGGACAGTCCAATCAGCCCCAGCATTTT.

This clonotype was counted between two and nine times. The chain employs TRBV12-3 or TRBV12-4 and TRBJ1-1, with 7 bases aligning to TRBD1. The CDR3 consists of 18 residues. V dropped 5 bases and J dropped 3; count of bases not matched to a gene: 18. CDR3 sequence: CASSPQGVWGREDTEAFF. The CDR3 nucleotides read TGTGCCAGCAGTCCCCAGGGGGTATGGGGGCGGGAGGACACTGAAGCTTTCTTT.

The chain is built from TRBV6-1 and TRBJ1-2; D unresolved. Germline CDR1 and CDR2: MNHNS and SASEGT. V lost 6 bases, J lost 8 bases, and 16 bases lay in between. This CDR3 contains 13 residues. CDR3 bases: TGTGCCAGCAGGAACCCGACGGTCTGGGGCTACACCTTC. Its protein product is CASRNPTVWGYTF.

The chain links TRBV12-3 or TRBV12-4 to TRBJ1-2; tentative D call: TRBD1 (5 bases). Trimming shortened V by 6 bases and J by 5 bases, and 13 bases separated the two germline ends. CDR3 length: 13 amino acids. The CDR3 reads CASSPRGPYGYTF. The CDR3 DNA sequence: TGTGCCAGCAGCCCAAGGGGACCGTATGGCTACACCTTC.

The chain uses TRBV30 and TRBJ2-3; TRBD1 or TRBD2 may be the D gene (5 bases each). This CDR3 spans 13 amino acids. Between the trimmed V and J ends, which lost 3 bases and 8 bases, there was a span of 15 bases. Looked up from germline, CDR1 is GTSNPN and CDR2 is SVGIG (reference sequence). The CDR3: CAWRGESRGTQYF. CDR3 DNA: TGTGCCTGGAGGGGGGAAAGTCGCGGTACGCAGTATTTT.

In this sample, this clonotype turned up a few times. This chain uses TRBV19 with TRBJ1-1, with D perhaps TRBD1 (5 bases). This CDR3 is built from 11 residues. V was pared by 7 bases and J by 11 bases, with 14 bases between. CDR1 and CDR2 from the germline V gene are LNHDA and SQIVND (reference sequence). CDR3 region: CASTMGRWAFF. Here the CDR3 DNA reads TGTGCCAGTACCATGGGACGGTGGGCTTTCTTT.

This clonotype came up a few times. J is TRBJ2-2 and V is TRBV25-1; D possibly corresponds to TRBD1 (5 bases). Germline CDR1 MGHDK, CDR2 SYGVNS. Trimming stripped 3 bases from V and 4 bases from J, with 12 bases between. CDR3 length: 15 amino acids. CDR3 sequence reads: CASSDLTGFTGELFF. The CDR3 DNA sequence: TGTGCCAGCAGTGACTTAACAGGATTCACCGGGGAGCTGTTTTTT.

The chain recombines TRBV20-1 with TRBJ1-1, with D tentatively TRBD1 (6 bases). Per germline, CDR1 DFQATT and CDR2 SNEGSKA (reference sequence). Trimming removed 2 bases at V and 4 bases at J, with 14 bases between. CDR3 length equals 14 residues. In DNA form, the CDR3 reads TGCAGTGCTAGACCAACAGGGAGCATCACTGAAGCTTTCTTT. This gives the protein CSARPTGSITEAFF.

This clonotype occurred a few times. J is TRBJ1-5 and V is TRBV10-3; D uncertain. V was clipped by 2 bases and J by 9 bases, with 8 bases between them. The germline V gene encodes CDR1 ENHRY and CDR2 SYGVKD. The CDR3 sequence is 12 residues long. The CDR3 is CAISEMTSPQHF. CDR3 nucleotides: TGTGCCATCAGTGAGATGACATCGCCCCAGCATTTT.

The sample holds a few counts of this clonotype. The rearrangement uses TRBV11-3 and TRBJ1-2; weak D call: TRBD1 (5 bases). Germline values: CDR1 SGHNT, CDR2 YENEEA. There are 15 residues in the CDR3. The V end was cut by 5 bases, the J end by 2 bases, with 15 bases between. The CDR3 loop is CASSREGAPNYGYTF. In DNA, the CDR3 is TGTGCCAGCAGCCGCGAAGGGGCCCCGAACTATGGCTACACCTTC.

This chain connects TRBV5-1 to TRBJ2-5, with 9 bases lining up with TRBD2. The CDR3 totals 15 residues. J was trimmed by 1 base and V by 2 bases; bases with no gene match: 3. Germline V gene data show CDR1 as SGHRS and CDR2 as YFSETQ. The CDR3, as DNA: TGCGCCAGCAGCTTATCTAGCGGGGTCCAAGAGACCCAGTACTTC. It yields the protein CASSLSSGVQETQYF.

This clonotype was seen a few times. This chain connects TRBV9 to TRBJ2-7; 7 bases agree with TRBD2. Germline V CDR1 and CDR2: SGDLS, YYNGEE. This CDR3 region has 14 residues. J was trimmed by 4 bases and V by 0 bases; bases with no gene match: 4. In nucleotides, the CDR3 is TGTGCCAGCAGCGTAGGCCAGGGAGGGTACGAGCAGTACTTC. This translates into CASSVGQGGYEQYF.

This clonotype came up a few times. The chain uses TRBV20-1 and TRBJ1-3; possibly TRBD1 for D (5 bases). Trimming pared 3 bases from V and 1 base from J, leaving 10 bases between. Germline V gives CDR1 DFQATT, CDR2 SNEGSKA (reference sequence). This CDR3 has 14 amino acids. DNA of the CDR3: TGCAGTGCTAGGGAGGGGCGATCTGGAAACACCATATATTTT. Residues: CSAREGRSGNTIYF.